This T cell receptor (beta chain) was found in a study of T cell changes during pregnancy in multiple sclerosis. Produced via immunoSEQ multiplex PCR; TCRdb's table is partial and in-frame only. The sample carries fewer than 85,000 clones, roughly 90% recorded once. The CDR3 covers 14 residues. Germline CDR1 reads ENHRY; CDR2 reads SYGVKD. V dropped 10 bases and J dropped 1 base, with 17 bases sitting between them. This sequence joins TRBV10-3 and TRBJ2-7; possibly TRBD1 for D (5 bases). The input for sequencing was peripheral blood, taken in the second trimester of pregnancy. This clonotype was obtained from a female donor with multiple sclerosis, enrolled in a pregnancy study. CDR3 sequence: CATLRGQGSYEQYF. CDR3 DNA: TGTGCCACCTTAAGGGGCCAGGGATCCTACGAGCAGTACTTC.